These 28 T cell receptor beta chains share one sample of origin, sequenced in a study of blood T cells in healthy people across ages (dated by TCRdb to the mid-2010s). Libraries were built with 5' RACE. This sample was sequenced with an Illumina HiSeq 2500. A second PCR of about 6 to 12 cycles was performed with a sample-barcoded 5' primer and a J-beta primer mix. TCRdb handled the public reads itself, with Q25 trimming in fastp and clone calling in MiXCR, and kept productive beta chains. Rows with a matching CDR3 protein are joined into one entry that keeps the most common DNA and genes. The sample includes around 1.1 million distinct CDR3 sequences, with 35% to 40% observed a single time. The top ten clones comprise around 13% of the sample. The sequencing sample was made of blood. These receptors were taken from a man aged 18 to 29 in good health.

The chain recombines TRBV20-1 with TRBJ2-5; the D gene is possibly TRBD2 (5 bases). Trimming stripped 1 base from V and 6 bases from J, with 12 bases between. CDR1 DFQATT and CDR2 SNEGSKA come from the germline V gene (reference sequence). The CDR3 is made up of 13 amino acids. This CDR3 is CSARGRRQKTQYF. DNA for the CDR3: TGCAGTGCTAGAGGGAGGAGACAAAAGACCCAGTACTTC.

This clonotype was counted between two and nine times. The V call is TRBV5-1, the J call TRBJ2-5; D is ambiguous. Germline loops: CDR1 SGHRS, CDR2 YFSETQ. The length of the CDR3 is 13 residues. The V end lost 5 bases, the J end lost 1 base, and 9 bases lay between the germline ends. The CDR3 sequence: CASRDNPQETQYF. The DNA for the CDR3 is TGCGCCAGCAGAGATAATCCCCAAGAGACCCAGTACTTC.

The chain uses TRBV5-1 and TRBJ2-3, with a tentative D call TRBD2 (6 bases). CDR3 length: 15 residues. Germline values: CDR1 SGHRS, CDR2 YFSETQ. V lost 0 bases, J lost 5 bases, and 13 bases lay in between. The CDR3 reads CASSLEGPGGDTQYF. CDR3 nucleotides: TGCGCCAGCAGCTTGGAAGGCCCCGGGGGAGATACGCAGTATTTT.

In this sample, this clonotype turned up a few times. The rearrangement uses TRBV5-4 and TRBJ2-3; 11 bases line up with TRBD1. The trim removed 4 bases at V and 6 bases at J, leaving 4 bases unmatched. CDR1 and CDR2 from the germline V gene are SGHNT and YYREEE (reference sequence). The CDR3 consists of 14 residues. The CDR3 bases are TGTGCCAGCAGCCGGGACAGGGGGGGGGATACGCAGTATTTT. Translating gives CASSRDRGGDTQYF.

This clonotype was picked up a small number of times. The CDR3 sequence: CASSSSTYSNQPQHF. The CDR3 region has the DNA TGTGCCAGCAGTTCTAGTACCTATAGCAATCAGCCCCAGCATTTT. The chain uses TRBV12-3 or TRBV12-4 and TRBJ1-5; no definite D call. The CDR3 contains 15 residues. V lost 4 bases, J lost 0 bases, and 10 bases lay in between.

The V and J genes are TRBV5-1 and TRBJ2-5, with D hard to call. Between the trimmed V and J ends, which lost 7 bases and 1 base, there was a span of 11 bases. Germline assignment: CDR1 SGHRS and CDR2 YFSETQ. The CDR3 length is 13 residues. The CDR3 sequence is CASRYVPQETQYF. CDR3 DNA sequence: TGCGCCAGCCGTTACGTACCCCAAGAGACCCAGTACTTC.

CDR3 bases: TGTGCCAGCAGCTTACGGCCCGGCCTAGCGGAATGGGGCACAGATACGCAGTATTTT. The encoded protein is CASSLRPGLAEWGTDTQYF. V usage is TRBV7-2 and J usage is TRBJ2-3; 7 nucleotides agree with TRBD2. Per germline, CDR1 SGHTA and CDR2 FQGNSA. This CDR3 is built from 19 residues. The J segment lost 1 base and the V segment lost 2 bases, leaving 15 bases of the junction unmatched.

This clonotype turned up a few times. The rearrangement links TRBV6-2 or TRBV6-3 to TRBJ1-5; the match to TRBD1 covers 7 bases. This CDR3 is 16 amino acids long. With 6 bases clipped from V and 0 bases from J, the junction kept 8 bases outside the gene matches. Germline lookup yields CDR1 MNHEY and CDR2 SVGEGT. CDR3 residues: CASRKGQAYSNQPQHF. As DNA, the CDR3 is TGTGCCAGCAGAAAAGGACAGGCTTATAGCAATCAGCCCCAGCATTTT.

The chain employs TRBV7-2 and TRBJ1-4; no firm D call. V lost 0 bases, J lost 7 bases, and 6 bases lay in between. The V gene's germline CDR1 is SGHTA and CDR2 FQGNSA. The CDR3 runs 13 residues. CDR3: CASSLAWSEKLFF. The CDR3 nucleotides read TGTGCCAGCAGCTTAGCTTGGAGTGAAAAACTGTTTTTT.

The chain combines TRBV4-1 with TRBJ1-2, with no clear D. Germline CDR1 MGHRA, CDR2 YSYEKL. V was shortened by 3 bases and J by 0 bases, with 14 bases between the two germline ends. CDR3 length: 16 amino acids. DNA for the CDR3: TGCGCCAGCAGCCAGCCGACCGGCGGATCTAACTATGGCTACACCTTC. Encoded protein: CASSQPTGGSNYGYTF.

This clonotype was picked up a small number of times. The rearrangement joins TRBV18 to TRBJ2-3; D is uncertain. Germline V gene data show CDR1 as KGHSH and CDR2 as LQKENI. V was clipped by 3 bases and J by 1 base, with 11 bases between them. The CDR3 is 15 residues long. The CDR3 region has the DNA TGTGCCAGCTCACCTGAGGACGGACGCACAGATACGCAGTATTTT. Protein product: CASSPEDGRTDTQYF.

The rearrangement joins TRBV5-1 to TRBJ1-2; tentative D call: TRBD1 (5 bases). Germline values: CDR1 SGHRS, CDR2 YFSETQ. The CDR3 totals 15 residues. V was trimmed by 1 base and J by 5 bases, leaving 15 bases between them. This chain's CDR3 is CASSLTGGEGYGYTF. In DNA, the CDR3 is TGCGCCAGCAGCTTGACAGGCGGGGAGGGGTATGGCTACACCTTC.

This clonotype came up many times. The CDR3 DNA follows: TGTGCCATCAGTGAGTCCCCGGGACAGGCCTACAATGAGCAGTTCTTC. Protein sequence: CAISESPGQAYNEQFF. The chain is built from TRBV10-3 and TRBJ2-1, with 8 bases fitting TRBD1. Germline V gives CDR1 ENHRY, CDR2 SYGVKD. The V segment lost 0 bases and the J segment 2 bases; nucleotides outside the gene matches: 3. The CDR3 contains 16 residues.

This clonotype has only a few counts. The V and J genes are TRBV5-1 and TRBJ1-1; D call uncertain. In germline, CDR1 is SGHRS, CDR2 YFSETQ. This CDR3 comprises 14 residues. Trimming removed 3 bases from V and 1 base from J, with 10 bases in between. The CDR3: CASSSAVGNTEAFF. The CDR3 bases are TGCGCCAGCAGCTCTGCAGTGGGGAACACTGAAGCTTTCTTT.

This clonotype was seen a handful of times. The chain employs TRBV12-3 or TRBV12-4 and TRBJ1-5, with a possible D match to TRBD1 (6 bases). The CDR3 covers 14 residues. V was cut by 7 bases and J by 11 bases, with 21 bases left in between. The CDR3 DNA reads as TGTGCCAGCACCCCCCGGGGGGGCCCAACGGCCCAGCATTTT. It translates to CASTPRGGPTAQHF.

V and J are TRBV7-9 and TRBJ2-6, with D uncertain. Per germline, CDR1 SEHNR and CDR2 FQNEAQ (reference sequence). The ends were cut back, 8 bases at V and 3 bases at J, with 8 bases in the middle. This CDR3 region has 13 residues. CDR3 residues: CASLANGANVLTF. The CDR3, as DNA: TGTGCCAGCCTCGCTAATGGGGCCAACGTCCTGACTTTC.

DNA of the CDR3: TGCGCCAGCAGCTCGAATAGTCTTGAGACCCAGTACTTC. Its protein is CASSSNSLETQYF. The chain employs TRBV5-1 and TRBJ2-7; no clear D gene. The DNA end favors TRBJ2-5, so the J call may be wrong. Germline values: CDR1 SGHRS, CDR2 YFSETQ. The CDR3 contains 13 residues.

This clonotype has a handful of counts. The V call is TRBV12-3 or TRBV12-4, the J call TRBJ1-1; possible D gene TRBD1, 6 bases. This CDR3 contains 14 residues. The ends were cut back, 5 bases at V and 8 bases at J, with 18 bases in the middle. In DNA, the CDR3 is TGTGCCAGCAGTCTCCTCCCTTACGACAGGGAAGCTTTCTTT. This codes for CASSLLPYDREAFF.

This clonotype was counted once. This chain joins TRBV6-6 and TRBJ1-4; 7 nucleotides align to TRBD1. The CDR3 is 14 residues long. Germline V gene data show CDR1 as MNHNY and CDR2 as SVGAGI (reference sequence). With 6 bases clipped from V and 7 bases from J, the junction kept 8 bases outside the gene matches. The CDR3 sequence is CASSFDRVIEKLFF. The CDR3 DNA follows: TGTGCCAGCAGCTTCGACAGGGTGATTGAAAAACTGTTTTTT.

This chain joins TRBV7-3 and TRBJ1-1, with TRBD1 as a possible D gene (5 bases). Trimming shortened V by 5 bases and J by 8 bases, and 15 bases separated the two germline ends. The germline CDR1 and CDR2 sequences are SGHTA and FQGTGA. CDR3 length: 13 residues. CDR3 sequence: CASSGNPGGEAFF. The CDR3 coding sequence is TGTGCCAGCAGCGGGAACCCGGGGGGAGAAGCTTTCTTT.

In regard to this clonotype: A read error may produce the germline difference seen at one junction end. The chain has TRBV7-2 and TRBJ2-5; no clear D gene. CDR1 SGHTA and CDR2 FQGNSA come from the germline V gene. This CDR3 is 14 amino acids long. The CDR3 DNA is TGTGCCAACAGCCCCTTGGACGGTGAAGAGACCCAGTACTTC. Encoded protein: CANSPLDGEETQYF.

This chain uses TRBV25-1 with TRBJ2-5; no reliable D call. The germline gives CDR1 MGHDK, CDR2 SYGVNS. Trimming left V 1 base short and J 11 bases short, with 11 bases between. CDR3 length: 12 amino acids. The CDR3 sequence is CASSELATEQYF. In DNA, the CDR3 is TGTGCCAGCAGTGAATTGGCTACTGAGCAGTACTTC. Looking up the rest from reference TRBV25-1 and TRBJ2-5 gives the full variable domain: EADIYQTPRYLVIGTGKKITLECSQTMGHDKMYWYQQDPGMELHLIHYSYGVNSTEKGDLSSESTVSRIRTEHFPLTLESARPSHTSQYLCASSELATEQYFGPGTRLLVL.

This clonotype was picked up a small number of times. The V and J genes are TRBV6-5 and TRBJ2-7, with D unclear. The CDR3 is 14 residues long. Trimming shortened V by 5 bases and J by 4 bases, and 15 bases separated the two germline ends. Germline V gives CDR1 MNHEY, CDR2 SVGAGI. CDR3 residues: CASSPTSSSYEQYF. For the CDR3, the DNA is TGTGCCAGCAGTCCTACTTCATCTTCTTACGAGCAGTACTTC.

DNA for the CDR3: TGTGCCAGCAGCGTGGGACAGGGTATCTCCTACGAGCAGTACTTC. It specifies CASSVGQGISYEQYF. The chain carries TRBV6-1 and TRBJ2-7; 9 bases line up with TRBD1. The CDR3 has 15 residues. Germline assignment: CDR1 MNHNS and CDR2 SASEGT. V shed 6 bases and J 0 bases; nucleotides not matched to a gene: 6.

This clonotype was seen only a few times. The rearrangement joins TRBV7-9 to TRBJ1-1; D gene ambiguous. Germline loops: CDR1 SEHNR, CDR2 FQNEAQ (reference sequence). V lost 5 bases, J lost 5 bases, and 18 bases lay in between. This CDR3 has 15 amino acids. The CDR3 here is CASSPGISRETEAFF. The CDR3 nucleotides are TGTGCCAGCAGCCCGGGCATCTCAAGGGAAACTGAAGCTTTCTTT. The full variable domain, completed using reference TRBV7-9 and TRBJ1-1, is DTGVSQNPRHKITKRGQNVTFRCDPISEHNRLYWYRQTLGQGPEFLTYFQNEAQLEKSRLLSDRFSAERPKGSFSTLEIQRTEQGDSAMYLCASSPGISRETEAFFGQGTRLTVV.

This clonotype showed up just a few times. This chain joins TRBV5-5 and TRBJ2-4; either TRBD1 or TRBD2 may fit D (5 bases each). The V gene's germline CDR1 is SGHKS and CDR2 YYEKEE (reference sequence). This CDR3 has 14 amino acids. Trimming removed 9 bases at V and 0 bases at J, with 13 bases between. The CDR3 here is CANPGPPAKNIQYF. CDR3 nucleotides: TGTGCCAATCCGGGACCACCAGCCAAAAACATTCAGTACTTC.

In DNA form, the CDR3 reads TGTGCCAGCAGTTACACAGTGGTTGTGGAGACCCAGTACTTC. This translates into CASSYTVVVETQYF. V gene TRBV6-2 or TRBV6-3 combines with J gene TRBJ2-5; D unclear. V was clipped by 2 bases and J by 5 bases, with 12 bases between them. This CDR3 is 14 amino acids long. In germline, CDR1 is MNHEY, CDR2 SVGEGT.

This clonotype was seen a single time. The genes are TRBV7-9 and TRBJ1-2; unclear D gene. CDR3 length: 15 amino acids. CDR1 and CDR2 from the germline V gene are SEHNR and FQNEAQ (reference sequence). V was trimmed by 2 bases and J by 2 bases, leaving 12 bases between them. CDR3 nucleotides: TGTGCCAGCAGCTTAAGTCGGGTCCTAAACTATGGCTACACCTTC. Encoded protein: CASSLSRVLNYGYTF.